A single sample gave rise to the 20 T cell receptor beta chains below, sequenced in a study of blood T cell repertoires in COVID-19. Libraries were prepared by immunoSEQ multiplex PCR; TCRdb keeps only in-frame clonotypes and omits some of them. The repertoire includes about 140,000 clones, roughly 90% of them detected once, and more than 2% sits in the top ten. Sequencing was performed on peripheral blood. These receptors came from a human donor with COVID-19, enrolled during active disease. The donor label of this sample is uncertain.

This rearrangement joins TRBV27 to TRBJ2-1, with 10 positions matching TRBD2. V lost 2 bases, J lost 8 bases, and 3 bases stayed unmatched. CDR1 and CDR2 from the germline V gene are MNHEY and SMNVEV (reference sequence). The CDR3 runs 14 residues. In DNA form, the CDR3 reads TGTGCCAGCAGTTTAAGACTAGCGGGCGATGAGCAGTTCTTC. Its translation: CASSLRLAGDEQFF.

V and J are TRBV3-1 (or the pseudogene TRBV3-2) and TRBJ2-7, with D perhaps TRBD2 (6 bases). Looked up from germline, CDR1 is LGHDT and CDR2 is YNNKEL (reference sequence). The V and J ends lost 0 bases and 1 base respectively, with 7 bases between them. This CDR3 is built from 14 residues. CDR3 in DNA: TGTGCCAGCAGCCAAGATCTAGCGTCCTACGAGCAGTACTTC. This sequence encodes CASSQDLASYEQYF.

This clone has just one count. This chain uses TRBV7-6 with TRBJ2-6; 9 nucleotides agree with TRBD1. Looked up from germline, CDR1 is SGHVS and CDR2 is FNYEAQ. After removal of 4 bases from V and 1 base from J, the junction contained 5 bases not matched to a gene. This CDR3 comprises 17 residues. The CDR3 loop is CASSYPTGGSGANVLTF. In DNA, the CDR3 is TGTGCCAGCAGCTATCCGACAGGGGGGTCTGGGGCCAACGTCCTGACTTTC.

The V gene is TRBV7-8, the J gene TRBJ1-5, with TRBD1 matching over 7 bases. This CDR3 comprises 14 residues. The V segment lost 6 bases and the J segment 7 bases; nucleotides outside the gene matches: 9. Germline lookup yields CDR1 SGHVS and CDR2 FQNEAQ. The CDR3 region has the DNA TGTGCCAGCAGAGAGACAGGGTCGGGGCAGCCCCAGCATTTT. As protein: CASRETGSGQPQHF.

This clone showed up just a few times. Other DNA variants within this sample encode the same CDR3. The V gene is TRBV2, the J gene TRBJ2-1, with D possibly being TRBD2 (6 bases). The CDR3 is 13 amino acids. Deletions cut 6 bases from V and 5 bases from J, with 11 bases between. CDR1 SNHLY and CDR2 FYNNEI come from the germline V gene. Written as DNA, the CDR3 is TGTGCCAGCAGCGTAGGACTAAACAATGAGCAGTTCTTC. It specifies CASSVGLNNEQFF.

The chain joins TRBV6-1 to TRBJ2-5; 10 positions agree with TRBD1. Germline V gene data show CDR1 as MNHNS and CDR2 as SASEGT. Trimming took 6 bases from V and 5 from J; bases not matched to a gene: 9. This CDR3 spans 15 amino acids. The DNA for the CDR3 is TGTGCCAGCAGCCTCCGGGACAGGGGAGGGGAGACCCAGTACTTC. As protein: CASSLRDRGGETQYF.

V and J are TRBV23-1 and TRBJ1-2; TRBD1 might be the D (5 bases). Being an ORF, TRBV23-1 has a function that is uncertain. This CDR3 is 16 amino acids long. Trimming took 9 bases from V and 0 from J, leaving 20 bases between them. The CDR3 DNA reads as TGCGCCAGGGGAGGGAGTCCGGACATCTCTAACTATGGCTACACCTTC. Translating gives CARGGSPDISNYGYTF.

The V call is TRBV28, the J call TRBJ1-2, with TRBD1 as a possible D gene (5 bases). The CDR3 runs to 13 residues. Germline V gene lookup returns CDR1 MDHEN and CDR2 SYDVKM. The ends were cut back, 4 bases at V and 6 bases at J, with 12 bases in the middle. CDR3 sequence (DNA): TGTGCCAGCAGTTGGGGCAGGGAGGATGGCTACACCTTC. Its protein is CASSWGREDGYTF.

The chain carries TRBV9 and TRBJ1-3; no firm D call. The CDR3 totals 16 residues. Deletions cut 0 bases from V and 6 bases from J, with 16 bases between. The germline CDR1 and CDR2 sequences are SGDLS and YYNGEE. This CDR3 is CASSVEWASSPNTIYF. For the CDR3, the DNA is TGTGCCAGCAGCGTAGAGTGGGCCTCGTCTCCAAACACCATATATTTT.

The chain joins TRBV11-3 to TRBJ1-4; D may be TRBD1 (5 bases). This CDR3 has 15 amino acids. From germline, CDR1 is SGHNT and CDR2 YENEEA. V lost 5 bases and J lost 7, with 17 bases in between. CDR3 in amino acids: CASSTARQGGEKLFF. The CDR3 nucleotides read TGTGCCAGCAGCACAGCCCGCCAGGGAGGTGAAAAACTGTTTTTT.

The rearrangement joins TRBV4-2 to TRBJ1-5; D is unresolved. Germline lookup yields CDR1 LGHNA and CDR2 YNFKEQ. With 3 bases removed from V and 3 bases from J, the gap between germline ends came to 6 bases. The CDR3 runs to 13 residues. CDR3 residues: CASSHNFNQPQHF. The CDR3 nucleotides are TGTGCCAGCAGCCATAACTTCAATCAGCCCCAGCATTTT.

This clone was picked up a small number of times. V and J are TRBV5-6 and TRBJ1-6, with D unclear. V lost 5 bases, J lost 0 bases, and 12 bases lay in between. The CDR3 totals 16 residues. Germline loops: CDR1 SGHDT, CDR2 YYEEEE. The CDR3, as DNA: TGTGCCAGCAGGTACAGAACGAGCTCCTATAATTCACCCCTCCACTTT. Amino acid sequence: CASRYRTSSYNSPLHF.

The gene calls are TRBV18 and TRBJ2-1, with D possibly TRBD2 on 6 matching bases. V was cut by 4 bases and J by 7 bases, with 23 bases left in between. From germline, CDR1 is KGHSH and CDR2 LQKENI. The CDR3 sequence is 17 residues long. The CDR3 is CASSRGAAATRENEQFF. The DNA of the CDR3 is TGTGCCAGCTCACGCGGGGCAGCGGCAACCCGGGAGAATGAGCAGTTCTTC.

The chain employs TRBV19 and TRBJ2-7; no firm D call. The germline V gene has CDR1 LNHDA and CDR2 SQIVND (reference sequence). V was clipped by 4 bases and J by 4 bases, with 14 bases between them. This CDR3 contains 14 residues. CDR3 in amino acids: CASSRNGDAYEQYF. The DNA of the CDR3 is TGTGCCAGTAGTAGAAACGGTGATGCTTACGAGCAGTACTTC.

The gene calls are TRBV5-4 and TRBJ1-4; 7 positions agree with TRBD1. After removal of 1 base from V and 4 bases from J, the junction contained 1 base not matched to a gene. Germline values: CDR1 SGHNT, CDR2 YYREEE (reference sequence). The CDR3 spans 14 residues. DNA of the CDR3: TGTGCCAGCAGCTTGAGGGACAGTAATGAAAAACTGTTTTTT. Residues: CASSLRDSNEKLFF.

Only one count was recorded for this clone. The V call is TRBV28, the J call TRBJ1-2, with a weak D call TRBD1 (6 bases). CDR3 length: 18 residues. Germline V CDR1 and CDR2: MDHEN, SYDVKM. V was trimmed by 2 bases and J by 8 bases, leaving 27 bases between them. CDR3 in DNA: TGTGCCAGCAGTTTACCCCACGAGACAGGTATCGCTTTGAGAGGCTACACCTTC. Protein: CASSLPHETGIALRGYTF.

The chain uses TRBV7-9 and TRBJ2-7; D is possibly TRBD1 (7 bases). This CDR3 has 17 amino acids. The V and J ends lost 0 bases and 3 bases respectively, with 18 bases between them. Germline-derived CDR1 and CDR2 are SEHNR and FQNEAQ (reference sequence). For the CDR3, the DNA is TGTGCCAGCAGCTTAGCGCGAGGCAGGGGGGAAAACTACGAGCAGTACTTC. This translates into CASSLARGRGENYEQYF.

This chain uses TRBV2 with TRBJ2-5; tentative D call: TRBD2 (5 bases). The CDR3 totals 11 residues. Germline values: CDR1 SNHLY, CDR2 FYNNEI. V shed 7 bases and J shed 5 bases, with 8 bases lying between them. DNA for the CDR3: TGTGCCAGCAAGGAGGAGGAGACCCAGTACTTC. The encoded protein is CASKEEETQYF. Looking up the rest from reference TRBV2 and TRBJ2-5 gives the full variable domain: EPEVTQTPSHQVTQMGQEVILRCVPISNHLYFYWYRQILGQKVEFLVSFYNNEISEKSEIFDDQFSVERPDGSNFTLKIRSTKLEDSAMYFCASKEEETQYFGPGTRLLVL.

The chain combines TRBV30 with TRBJ1-5; D may be TRBD1 (6 bases). Germline-derived CDR1 and CDR2 are GTSNPN and SVGIG (reference sequence). The CDR3 is made up of 17 amino acids. Trimming took 1 base from V and 0 from J, leaving 16 bases between them. The CDR3 is CAWSDLGQYYSNQPQHF. In nucleotides, the CDR3 is TGTGCCTGGAGTGACCTAGGACAGTACTATAGCAATCAGCCCCAGCATTTT.

The chain uses TRBV19 and TRBJ1-4; D not certain. Deletions cut 4 bases from V and 0 bases from J, with 6 bases between. There are 14 residues in the CDR3. Germline assignment: CDR1 LNHDA and CDR2 SQIVND (reference sequence). CDR3 residues: CASSTSATNEKLFF. Here the CDR3 DNA reads TGTGCCAGTAGTACCTCAGCAACTAATGAAAAACTGTTTTTT.